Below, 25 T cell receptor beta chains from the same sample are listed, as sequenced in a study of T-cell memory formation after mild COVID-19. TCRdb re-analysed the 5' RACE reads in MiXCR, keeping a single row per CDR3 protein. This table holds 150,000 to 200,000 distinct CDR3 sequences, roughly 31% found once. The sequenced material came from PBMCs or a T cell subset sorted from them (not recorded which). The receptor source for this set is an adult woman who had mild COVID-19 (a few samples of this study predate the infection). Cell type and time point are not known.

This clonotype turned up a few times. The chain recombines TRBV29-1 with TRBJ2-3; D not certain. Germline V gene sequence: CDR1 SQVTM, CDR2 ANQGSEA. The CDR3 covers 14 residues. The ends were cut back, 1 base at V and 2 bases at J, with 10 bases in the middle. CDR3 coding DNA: TGCAGCGTTGAAGTCCGGGCTTTCACAGATACGCAGTATTTT. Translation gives CSVEVRAFTDTQYF.

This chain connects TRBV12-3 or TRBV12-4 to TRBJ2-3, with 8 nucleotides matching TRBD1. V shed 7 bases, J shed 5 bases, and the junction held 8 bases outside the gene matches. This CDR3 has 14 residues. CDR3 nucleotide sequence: TGTGCCAGCAAAACAGGGGGTTTAGAAGATACGCAGTATTTT. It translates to CASKTGGLEDTQYF.

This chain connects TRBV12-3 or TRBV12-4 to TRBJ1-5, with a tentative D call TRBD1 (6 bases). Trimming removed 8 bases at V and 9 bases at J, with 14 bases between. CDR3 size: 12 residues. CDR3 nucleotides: TGTGCCAGCCAGGGTGGGGGGCGGCCCCAGCATTTT. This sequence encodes CASQGGGRPQHF.

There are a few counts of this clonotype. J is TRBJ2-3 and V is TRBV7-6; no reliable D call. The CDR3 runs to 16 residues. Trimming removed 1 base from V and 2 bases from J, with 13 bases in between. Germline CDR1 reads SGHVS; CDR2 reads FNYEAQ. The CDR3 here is CASSLGPLRNTDTQYF. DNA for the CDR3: TGTGCCAGCAGCTTAGGGCCTCTTCGGAACACAGATACGCAGTATTTT.

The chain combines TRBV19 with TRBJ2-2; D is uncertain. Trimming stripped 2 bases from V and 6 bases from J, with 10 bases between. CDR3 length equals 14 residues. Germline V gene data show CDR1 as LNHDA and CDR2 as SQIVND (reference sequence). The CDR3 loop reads CASSIRFEAGELFF. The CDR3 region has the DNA TGTGCCAGTAGTATACGGTTTGAAGCCGGGGAGCTGTTTTTT.

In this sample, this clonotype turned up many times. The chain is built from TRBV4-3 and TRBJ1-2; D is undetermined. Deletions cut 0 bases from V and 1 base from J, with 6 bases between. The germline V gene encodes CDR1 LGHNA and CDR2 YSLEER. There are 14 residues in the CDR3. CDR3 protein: CASSQDLFNYGYTF. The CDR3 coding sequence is TGCGCCAGCAGCCAAGATCTTTTTAACTATGGCTACACCTTC.

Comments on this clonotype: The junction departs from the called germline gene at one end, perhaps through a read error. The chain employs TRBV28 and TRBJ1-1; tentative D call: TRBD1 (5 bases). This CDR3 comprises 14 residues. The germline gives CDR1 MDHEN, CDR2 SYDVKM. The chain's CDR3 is CASSLTGGHTEAFF. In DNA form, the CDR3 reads TGTGCAAGCAGTTTAACGGGGGGACACACTGAAGCTTTCTTT.

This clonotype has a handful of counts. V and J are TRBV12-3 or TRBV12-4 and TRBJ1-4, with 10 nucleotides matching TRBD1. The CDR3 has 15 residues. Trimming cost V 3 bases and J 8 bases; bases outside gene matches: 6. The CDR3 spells CASSFGGTGAEKLFF. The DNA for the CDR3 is TGTGCCAGCAGTTTCGGTGGGACAGGGGCCGAAAAACTGTTTTTT.

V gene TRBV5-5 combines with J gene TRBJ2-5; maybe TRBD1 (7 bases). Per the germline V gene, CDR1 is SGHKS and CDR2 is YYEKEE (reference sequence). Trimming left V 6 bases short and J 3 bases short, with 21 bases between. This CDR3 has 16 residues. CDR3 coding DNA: TGTGCCAGCAAGATGGGGCGGGGACAGCGTAAAGAGACCCAGTACTTC. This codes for CASKMGRGQRKETQYF.

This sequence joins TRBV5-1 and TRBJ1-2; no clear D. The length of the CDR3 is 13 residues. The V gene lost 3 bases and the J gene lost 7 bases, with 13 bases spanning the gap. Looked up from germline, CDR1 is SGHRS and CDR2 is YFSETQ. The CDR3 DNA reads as TGCGCCAGCAGCTGGGAGGTCCAGCGTGGCTACACCTTC. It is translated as CASSWEVQRGYTF.

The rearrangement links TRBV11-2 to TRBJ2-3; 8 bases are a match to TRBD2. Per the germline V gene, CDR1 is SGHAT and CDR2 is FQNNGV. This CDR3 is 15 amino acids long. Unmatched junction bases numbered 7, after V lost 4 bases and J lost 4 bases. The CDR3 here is CASSSIQGLADTQYF. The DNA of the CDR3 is TGTGCCAGCAGCTCGATCCAGGGACTAGCAGATACGCAGTATTTT.

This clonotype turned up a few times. This CDR3 is CASRTSSTDTQYF. The CDR3 nucleotides read TGTGCCAGCCGGACTTCTAGCACAGATACGCAGTATTTT. The chain uses TRBV7-9 and TRBJ2-3; TRBD2 might be the D (5 bases). V gave up 8 bases and J gave up 0 bases, with 9 bases separating them. This CDR3 region has 13 residues. The germline V gene encodes CDR1 SEHNR and CDR2 FQNEAQ (reference sequence).

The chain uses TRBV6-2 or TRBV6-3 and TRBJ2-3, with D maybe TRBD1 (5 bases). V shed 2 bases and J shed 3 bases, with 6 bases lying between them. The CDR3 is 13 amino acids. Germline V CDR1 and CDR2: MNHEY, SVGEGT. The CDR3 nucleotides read TGTGCCAGCAGTTACGCAGGGACAGATACGCAGTATTTT. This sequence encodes CASSYAGTDTQYF.

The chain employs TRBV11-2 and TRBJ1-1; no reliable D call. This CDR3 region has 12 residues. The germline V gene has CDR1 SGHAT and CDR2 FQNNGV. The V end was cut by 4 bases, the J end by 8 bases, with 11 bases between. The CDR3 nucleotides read TGTGCCAGCAGCTCCCTTGTATGGGAAGCTTTCTTT. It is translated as CASSSLVWEAFF. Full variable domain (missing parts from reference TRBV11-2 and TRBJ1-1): EAGVAQSPRYKIIEKRQSVAFWCNPISGHATLYWYQQILGQGPKLLIQFQNNGVVDDSQLPKDRFSAERLKGVDSTLKIQPAKLEDSAVYLCASSSLVWEAFFGQGTRLTVV.

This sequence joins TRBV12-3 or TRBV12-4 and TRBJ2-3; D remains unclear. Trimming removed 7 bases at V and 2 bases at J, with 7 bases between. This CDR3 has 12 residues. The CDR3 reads CASTRDTDTQYF. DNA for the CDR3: TGTGCCAGCACCCGTGACACAGATACGCAGTATTTT.

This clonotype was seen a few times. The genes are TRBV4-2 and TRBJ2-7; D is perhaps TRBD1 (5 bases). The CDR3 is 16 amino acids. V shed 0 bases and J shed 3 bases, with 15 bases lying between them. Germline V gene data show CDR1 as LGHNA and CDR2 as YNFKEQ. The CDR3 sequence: CASSQEDGAGFYEQYF. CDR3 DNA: TGTGCCAGCAGCCAAGAGGATGGGGCAGGGTTCTACGAGCAGTACTTC.

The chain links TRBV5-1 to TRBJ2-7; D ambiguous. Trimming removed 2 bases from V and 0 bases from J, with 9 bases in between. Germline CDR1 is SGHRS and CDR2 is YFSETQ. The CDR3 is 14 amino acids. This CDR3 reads CASSFQGASYEQYF. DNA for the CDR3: TGCGCCAGCAGCTTCCAAGGTGCCTCCTACGAGCAGTACTTC.

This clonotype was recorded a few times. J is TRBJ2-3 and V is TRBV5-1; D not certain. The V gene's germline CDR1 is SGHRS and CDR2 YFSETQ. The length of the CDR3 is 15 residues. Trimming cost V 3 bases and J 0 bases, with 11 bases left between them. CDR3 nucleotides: TGCGCCAGCAGCTCCCGCGAGGCGAGCACAGATACGCAGTATTTT. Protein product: CASSSREASTDTQYF.

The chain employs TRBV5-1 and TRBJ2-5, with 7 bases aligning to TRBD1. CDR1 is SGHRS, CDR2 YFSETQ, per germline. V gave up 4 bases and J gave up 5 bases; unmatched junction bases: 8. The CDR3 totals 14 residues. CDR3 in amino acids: CASSPNRQGETQYF. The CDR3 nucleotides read TGCGCCAGCAGCCCGAACCGACAGGGCGAGACCCAGTACTTC. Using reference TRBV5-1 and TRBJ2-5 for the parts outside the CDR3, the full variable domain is KAGVTQTPRYLIKTRGQQVTLSCSPISGHRSVSWYQQTPGQGLQFLFEYFSETQRNKGNFPGRFSGRQFSNSRSEMNVSTLELGDSALYLCASSPNRQGETQYFGPGTRLLVL.

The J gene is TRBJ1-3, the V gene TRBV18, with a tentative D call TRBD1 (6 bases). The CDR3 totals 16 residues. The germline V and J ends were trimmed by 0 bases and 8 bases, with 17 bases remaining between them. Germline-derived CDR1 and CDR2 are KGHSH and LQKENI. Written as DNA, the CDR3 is TGTGCCAGCTCACCACCGAACGACAGGAAGGGAGACACCATATATTTT. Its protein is CASSPPNDRKGDTIYF. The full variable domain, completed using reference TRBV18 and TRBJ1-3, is NAGVMQNPRHLVRRRGQEARLRCSPMKGHSHVYWYRQLPEEGLKFMVYLQKENIIDESGMPKERFSAEFPKEGPSILRIQQVVRGDSAAYFCASSPPNDRKGDTIYFGEGSWLTVV.

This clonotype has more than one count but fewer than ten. Here the CDR3 reads CASSLAEGTGPQFF. The CDR3 DNA is TGCGCCAGCAGCTTGGCCGAAGGGACAGGACCCCAGTTCTTC. The chain couples TRBV5-1 to TRBJ2-1; TRBD1 aligns across 8 bases. The length of the CDR3 is 14 residues. From germline, CDR1 is SGHRS and CDR2 YFSETQ. V trimming: 0 bases; J trimming: 13 bases; junction bases outside the gene matches: 9.

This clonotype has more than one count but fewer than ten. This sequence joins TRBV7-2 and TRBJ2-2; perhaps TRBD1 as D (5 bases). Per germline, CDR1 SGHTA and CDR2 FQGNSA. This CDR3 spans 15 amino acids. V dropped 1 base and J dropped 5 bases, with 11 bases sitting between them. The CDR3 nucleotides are TGTGCCAGCAGCTTAGTATGGGCAGGGACCGGGGAGCTGTTTTTT. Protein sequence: CASSLVWAGTGELFF.

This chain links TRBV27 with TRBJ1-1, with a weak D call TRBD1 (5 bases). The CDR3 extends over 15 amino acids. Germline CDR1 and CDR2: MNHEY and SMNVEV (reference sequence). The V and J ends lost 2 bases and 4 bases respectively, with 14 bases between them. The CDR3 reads CASSLDPGWATEAFF. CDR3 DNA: TGTGCCAGCAGTTTAGATCCAGGGTGGGCCACTGAAGCTTTCTTT.

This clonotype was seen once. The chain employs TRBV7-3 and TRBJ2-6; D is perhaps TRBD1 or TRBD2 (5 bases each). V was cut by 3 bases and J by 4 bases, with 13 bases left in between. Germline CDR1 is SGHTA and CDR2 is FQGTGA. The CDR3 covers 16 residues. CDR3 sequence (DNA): TGTGCCAGCAGCTTGGCTACAGGACTCGGGGCCAACGTCCTGACTTTC. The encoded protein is CASSLATGLGANVLTF.

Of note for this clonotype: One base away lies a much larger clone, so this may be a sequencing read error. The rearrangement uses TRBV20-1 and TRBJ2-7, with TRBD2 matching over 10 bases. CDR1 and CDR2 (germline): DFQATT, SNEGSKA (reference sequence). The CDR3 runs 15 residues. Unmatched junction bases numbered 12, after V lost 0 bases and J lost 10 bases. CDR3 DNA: TGCAGTGCTAGAGACTACCTAGCGGGAGTCGGCGATCAGTACTTC. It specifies CSARDYLAGVGDQYF.